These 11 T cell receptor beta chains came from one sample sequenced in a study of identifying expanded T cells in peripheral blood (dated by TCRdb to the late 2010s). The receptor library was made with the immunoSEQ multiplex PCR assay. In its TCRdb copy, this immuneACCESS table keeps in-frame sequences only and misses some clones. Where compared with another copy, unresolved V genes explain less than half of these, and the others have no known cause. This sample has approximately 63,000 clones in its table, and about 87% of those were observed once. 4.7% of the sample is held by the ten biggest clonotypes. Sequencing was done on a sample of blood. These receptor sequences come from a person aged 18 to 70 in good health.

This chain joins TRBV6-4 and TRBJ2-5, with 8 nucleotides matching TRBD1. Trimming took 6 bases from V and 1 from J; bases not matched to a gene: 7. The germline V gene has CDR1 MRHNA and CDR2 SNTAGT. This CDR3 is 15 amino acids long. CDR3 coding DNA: TGTGCCAGCAGCCGCGGACAGGGCCTCCAAGAGACCCAGTACTTC. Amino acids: CASSRGQGLQETQYF.

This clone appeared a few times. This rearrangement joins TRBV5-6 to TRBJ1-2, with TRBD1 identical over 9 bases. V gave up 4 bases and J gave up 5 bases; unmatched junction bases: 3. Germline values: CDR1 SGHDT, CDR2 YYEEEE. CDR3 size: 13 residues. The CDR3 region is CASSGTGKYGYTF. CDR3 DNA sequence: TGTGCCAGCAGCGGGACAGGGAAGTATGGCTACACCTTC.

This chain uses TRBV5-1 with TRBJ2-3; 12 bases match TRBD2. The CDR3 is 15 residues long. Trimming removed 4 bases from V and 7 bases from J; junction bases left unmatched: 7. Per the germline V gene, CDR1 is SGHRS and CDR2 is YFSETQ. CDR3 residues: CASSQLAGGGYTQYF. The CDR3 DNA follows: TGCGCCAGCAGCCAACTAGCGGGGGGCGGGTATACGCAGTATTTT. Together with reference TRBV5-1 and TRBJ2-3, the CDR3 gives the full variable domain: KAGVTQTPRYLIKTRGQQVTLSCSPISGHRSVSWYQQTPGQGLQFLFEYFSETQRNKGNFPGRFSGRQFSNSRSEMNVSTLELGDSALYLCASSQLAGGGYTQYFGPGTRLTVL.

CDR3 nucleotide sequence: TGTGCCAGCAGCTTGGTTATATCCGGGGCTGGAAACACCATATATTTT. Translating it yields CASSLVISGAGNTIYF. This rearrangement joins TRBV5-5 to TRBJ1-3; no firm D call. V lost 0 bases and J 2 bases, leaving 12 bases between the germline ends. Germline values: CDR1 SGHKS, CDR2 YYEKEE (reference sequence). The length of the CDR3 is 16 residues.

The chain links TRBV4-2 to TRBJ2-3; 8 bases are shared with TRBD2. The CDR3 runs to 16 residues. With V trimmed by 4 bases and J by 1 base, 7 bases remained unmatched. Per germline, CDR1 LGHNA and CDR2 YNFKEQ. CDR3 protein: CASSPGGGSGTDTQYF. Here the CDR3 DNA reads TGTGCCAGCAGCCCCGGGGGGGGTTCGGGCACAGATACGCAGTATTTT.

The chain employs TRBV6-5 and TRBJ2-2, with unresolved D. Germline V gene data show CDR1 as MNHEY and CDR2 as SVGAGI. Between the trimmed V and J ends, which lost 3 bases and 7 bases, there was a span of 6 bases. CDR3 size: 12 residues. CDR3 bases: TGTGCCAGCAGTTATAGTGGCGGGGAGCTGTTTTTT. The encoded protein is CASSYSGGELFF.

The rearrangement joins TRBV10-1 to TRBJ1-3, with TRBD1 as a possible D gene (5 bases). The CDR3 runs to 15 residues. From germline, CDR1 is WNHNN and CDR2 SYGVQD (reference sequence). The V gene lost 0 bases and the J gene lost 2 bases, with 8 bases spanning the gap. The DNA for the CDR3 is TGCGCCAGCAGTGAGTCGGGCAGGGCTGGAAACACCATATATTTT. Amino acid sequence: CASSESGRAGNTIYF.

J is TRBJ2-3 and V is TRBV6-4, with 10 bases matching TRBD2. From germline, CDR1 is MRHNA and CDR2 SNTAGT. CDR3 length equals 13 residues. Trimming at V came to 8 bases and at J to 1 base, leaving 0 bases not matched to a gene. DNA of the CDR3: TGTGCCAGCGGGACTAGCGGCACAGATACGCAGTATTTT. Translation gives CASGTSGTDTQYF.

CDR3 protein: CATSRGKGLDTQYF. The CDR3 DNA reads as TGTGCCACCAGCAGAGGTAAAGGGCTAGATACGCAGTATTTT. The chain has TRBV15 and TRBJ2-3; D remains unclear. Per the germline V gene, CDR1 is LNHNV and CDR2 is YYDKDF (reference sequence). The CDR3 is made up of 14 amino acids. The ends were cut back, 1 base at V and 5 bases at J, with 10 bases in the middle.

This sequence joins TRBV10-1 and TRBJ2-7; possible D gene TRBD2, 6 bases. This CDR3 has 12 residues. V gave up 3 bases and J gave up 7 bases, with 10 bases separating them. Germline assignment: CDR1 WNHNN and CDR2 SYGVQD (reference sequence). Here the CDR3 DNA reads TGCGCCAGCAGTGATGCGGCGGGGGAGCAGTACTTC. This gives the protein CASSDAAGEQYF.

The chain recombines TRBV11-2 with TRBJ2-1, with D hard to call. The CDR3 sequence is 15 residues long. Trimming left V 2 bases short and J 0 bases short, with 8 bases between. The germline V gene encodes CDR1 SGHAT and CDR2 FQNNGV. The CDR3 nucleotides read TGTGCCAGCAGCTTAATACGGAACTCCTACAATGAGCAGTTCTTC. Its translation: CASSLIRNSYNEQFF.